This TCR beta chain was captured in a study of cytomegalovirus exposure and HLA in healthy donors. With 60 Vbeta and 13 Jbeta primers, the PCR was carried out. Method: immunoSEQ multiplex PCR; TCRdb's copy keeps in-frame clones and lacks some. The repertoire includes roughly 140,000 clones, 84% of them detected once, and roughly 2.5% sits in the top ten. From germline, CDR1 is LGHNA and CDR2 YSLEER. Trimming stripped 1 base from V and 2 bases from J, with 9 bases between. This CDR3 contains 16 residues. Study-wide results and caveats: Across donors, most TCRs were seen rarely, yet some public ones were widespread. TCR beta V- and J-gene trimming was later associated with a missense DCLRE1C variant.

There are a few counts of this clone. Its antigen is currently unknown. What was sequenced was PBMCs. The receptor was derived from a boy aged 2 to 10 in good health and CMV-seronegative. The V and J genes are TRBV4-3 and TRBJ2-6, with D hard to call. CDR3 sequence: CASSQGEVTGANVLTF. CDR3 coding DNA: TGCGCCAGCAGCCAAGGTGAGGTGACTGGGGCCAACGTCCTGACTTTC.